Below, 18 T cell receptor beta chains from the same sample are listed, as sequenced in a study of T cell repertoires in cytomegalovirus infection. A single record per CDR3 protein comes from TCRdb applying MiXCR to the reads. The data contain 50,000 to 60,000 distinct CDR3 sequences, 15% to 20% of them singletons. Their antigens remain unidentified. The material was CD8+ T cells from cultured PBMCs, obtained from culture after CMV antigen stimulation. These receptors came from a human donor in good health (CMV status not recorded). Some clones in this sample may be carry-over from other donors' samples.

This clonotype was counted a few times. The CDR3 DNA sequence: TGTGCCAGCAGCTTAGAGGGAGGCGGATACGAGCAGTACTTC. It is translated as CASSLEGGGYEQYF. The chain carries TRBV11-2 and TRBJ2-7; D may be TRBD2 (6 bases). The CDR3 spans 14 residues. The ends were cut back, 0 bases at V and 4 bases at J, with 10 bases in the middle. Per the germline V gene, CDR1 is SGHAT and CDR2 is FQNNGV.

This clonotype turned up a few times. The CDR3 bases are TGTGCCAGCAGCTCAGAACAGGGGTACCAAGAGACCCAGTACTTC. It is translated as CASSSEQGYQETQYF. V usage is TRBV7-6 and J usage is TRBJ2-5; TRBD1 matches at 7 bases. Germline CDR1 SGHVS, CDR2 FNYEAQ. This CDR3 is 15 amino acids long. J was trimmed by 0 bases and V by 4 bases; bases with no gene match: 5.

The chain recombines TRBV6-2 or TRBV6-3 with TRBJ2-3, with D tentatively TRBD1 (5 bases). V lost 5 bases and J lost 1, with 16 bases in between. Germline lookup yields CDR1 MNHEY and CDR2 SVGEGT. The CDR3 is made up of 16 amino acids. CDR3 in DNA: TGTGCCAGCAGTGATATACAGGATCGCGGCACAGATACGCAGTATTTT. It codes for CASSDIQDRGTDTQYF.

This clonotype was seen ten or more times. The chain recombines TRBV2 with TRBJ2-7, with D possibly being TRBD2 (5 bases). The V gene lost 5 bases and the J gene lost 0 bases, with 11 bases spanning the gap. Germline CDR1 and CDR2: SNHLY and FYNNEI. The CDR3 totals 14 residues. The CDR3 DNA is TGTGCCAGCAGTCCCGGGATATACTCCTACGAGCAGTACTTC. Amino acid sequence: CASSPGIYSYEQYF.

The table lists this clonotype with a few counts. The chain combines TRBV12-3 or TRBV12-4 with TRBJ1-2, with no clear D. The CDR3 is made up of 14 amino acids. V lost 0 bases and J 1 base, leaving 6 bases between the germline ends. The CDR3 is CASSLAGSNYGYTF. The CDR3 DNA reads TGTGCCAGCAGTTTAGCGGGGAGTAACTATGGCTACACCTTC.

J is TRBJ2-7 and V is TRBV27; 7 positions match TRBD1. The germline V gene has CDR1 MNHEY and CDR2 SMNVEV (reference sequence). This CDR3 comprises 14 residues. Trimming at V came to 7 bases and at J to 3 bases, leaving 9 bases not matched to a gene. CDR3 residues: CASMGQNYFYEQYF. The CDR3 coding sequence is TGTGCCAGCATGGGACAGAATTATTTCTACGAGCAGTACTTC.

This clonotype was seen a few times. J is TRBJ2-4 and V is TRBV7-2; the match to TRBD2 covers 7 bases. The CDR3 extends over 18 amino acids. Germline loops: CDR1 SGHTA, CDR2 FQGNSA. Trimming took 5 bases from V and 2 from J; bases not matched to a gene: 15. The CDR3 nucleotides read TGTGCCAGCAGCCTCCAACGACGGGGGGATGGGACCAAAAACATTCAGTACTTC. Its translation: CASSLQRRGDGTKNIQYF. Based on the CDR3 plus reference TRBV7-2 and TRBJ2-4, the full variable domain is GAGVSQSPSNKVTEKGKDVELRCDPISGHTALYWYRQSLGQGLEFLIYFQGNSAPDKSGLPSDRFSAERTGGSVSTLTIQRTQQEDSAVYLCASSLQRRGDGTKNIQYFGAGTRLSVL.

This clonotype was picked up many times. CDR3 sequence: CASSERGASTDTQYF. The CDR3, as DNA: TGTGCCAGCAGCGAGCGGGGGGCGAGCACAGATACGCAGTATTTT. This chain connects TRBV7-2 to TRBJ2-3; 9 bases align to TRBD2. Germline CDR1 is SGHTA and CDR2 is FQGNSA. Unmatched junction bases numbered 3, after V lost 5 bases and J lost 0 bases. This CDR3 is 15 amino acids long.

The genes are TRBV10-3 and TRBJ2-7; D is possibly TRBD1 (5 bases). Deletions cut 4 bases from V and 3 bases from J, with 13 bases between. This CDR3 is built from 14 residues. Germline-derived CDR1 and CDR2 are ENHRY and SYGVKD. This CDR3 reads CAISAEGAIYEQYF. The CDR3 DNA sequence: TGTGCCATCAGTGCCGAAGGGGCGATCTACGAGCAGTACTTC.

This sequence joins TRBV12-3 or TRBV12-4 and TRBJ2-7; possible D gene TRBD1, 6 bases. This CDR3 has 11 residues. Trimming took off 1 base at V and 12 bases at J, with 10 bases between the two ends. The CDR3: CASSLGDIGYF. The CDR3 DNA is TGTGCCAGCAGTTTAGGGGACATTGGGTACTTC.

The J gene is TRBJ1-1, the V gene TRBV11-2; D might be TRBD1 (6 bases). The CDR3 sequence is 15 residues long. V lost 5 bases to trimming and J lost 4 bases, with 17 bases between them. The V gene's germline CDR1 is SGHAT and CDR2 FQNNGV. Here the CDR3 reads CASSPGVGTGTEAFF. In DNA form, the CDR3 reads TGTGCCAGCAGCCCAGGGGTAGGAACGGGCACTGAAGCTTTCTTT.

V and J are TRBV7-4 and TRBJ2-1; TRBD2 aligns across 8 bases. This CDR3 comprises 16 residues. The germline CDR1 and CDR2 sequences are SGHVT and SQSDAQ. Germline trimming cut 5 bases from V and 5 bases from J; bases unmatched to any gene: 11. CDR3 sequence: CASSASRGGRNNEQFF. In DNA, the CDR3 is TGTGCCAGCAGCGCGTCTCGGGGGGGCCGTAACAATGAGCAGTTCTTC.

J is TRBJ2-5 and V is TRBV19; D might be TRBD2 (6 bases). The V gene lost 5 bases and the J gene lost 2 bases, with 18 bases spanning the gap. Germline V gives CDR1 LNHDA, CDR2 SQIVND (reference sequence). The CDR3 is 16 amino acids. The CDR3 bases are TGTGCCAGTAGTCTTCGTTCGGGACTTAATCAAGAGACCCAGTACTTC. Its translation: CASSLRSGLNQETQYF.

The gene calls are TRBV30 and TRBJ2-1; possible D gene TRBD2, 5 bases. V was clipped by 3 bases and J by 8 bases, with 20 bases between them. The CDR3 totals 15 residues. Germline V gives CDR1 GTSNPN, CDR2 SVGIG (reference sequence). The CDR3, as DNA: TGTGCCTGGAGCGGTTTTCCAGGCCGGCGGGATGAGCAGTTCTTC. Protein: CAWSGFPGRRDEQFF. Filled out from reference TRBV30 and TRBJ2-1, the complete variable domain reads SQTIHQWPATLVQPVGSPLSLECTVEGTSNPNLYWYRQAAGRGLQLLFYSVGIGQISSEVPQNLSASRPQDRQFILSSKKLLLSDSGFYLCAWSGFPGRRDEQFFGPGTRLTVL.

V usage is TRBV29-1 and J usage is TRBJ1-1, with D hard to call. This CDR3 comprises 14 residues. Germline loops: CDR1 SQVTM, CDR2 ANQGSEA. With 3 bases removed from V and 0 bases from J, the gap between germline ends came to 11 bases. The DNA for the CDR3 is TGCAGCGTTGAGGCTACACCAGTGAACACTGAAGCTTTCTTT. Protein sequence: CSVEATPVNTEAFF.

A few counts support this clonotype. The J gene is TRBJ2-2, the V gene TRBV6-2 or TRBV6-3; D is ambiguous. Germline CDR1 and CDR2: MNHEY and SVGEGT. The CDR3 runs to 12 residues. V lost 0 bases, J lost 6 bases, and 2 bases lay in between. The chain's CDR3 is CASSYSPGELFF. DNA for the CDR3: TGTGCCAGCAGTTACTCCCCCGGGGAGCTGTTTTTT.

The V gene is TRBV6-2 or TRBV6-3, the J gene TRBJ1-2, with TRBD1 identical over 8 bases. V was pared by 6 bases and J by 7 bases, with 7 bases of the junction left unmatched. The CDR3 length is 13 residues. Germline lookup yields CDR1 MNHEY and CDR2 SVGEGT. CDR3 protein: CASSPRDRTGYTF. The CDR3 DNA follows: TGTGCCAGCAGCCCCCGGGACAGGACTGGCTACACCTTC.

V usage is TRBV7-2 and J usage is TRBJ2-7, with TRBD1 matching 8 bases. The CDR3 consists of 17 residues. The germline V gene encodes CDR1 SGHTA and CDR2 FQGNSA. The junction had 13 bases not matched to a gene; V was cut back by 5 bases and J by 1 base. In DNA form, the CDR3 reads TGTGCCAGCAGCCCCCTCCGGAGGGACAGGATATCCTACGAGCAGTACTTC. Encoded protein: CASSPLRRDRISYEQYF.